This T cell receptor (beta chain) is drawn from a study of molecular identifiers for immune sequencing clone quantification. Sorting defined naive CD8 T cells as CD8+CD4-CCR7+CD45RA+. General observations from the study: The sizes of highly expanded clones could be underestimated when identical TCR molecules share a barcode.

This clonotype came up a few times. The antigen is undetermined. CDR1 and CDR2 from the germline V gene are MDHEN and SYDVKM. The CDR3 is made up of 14 amino acids. V lost 7 bases, J lost 0 bases, and 10 bases lay in between. Using its own MiXCR run on the PCR reads, TCRdb lists one record per CDR3 protein. The sample has approximately 100,000 distinct CDR3 sequences, 35% to 40% seen once; the top ten hold around 4.2%. The TCR was taken from a human donor in good health. Some libraries in this study had Jurkat cell RNA spiked in. The sequenced sample was naive CD8+ T cells from blood, with Jurkat cell RNA spiked in. The subset here: FACS-sorted CD8+CD4-CCR7+CD45RA+ naive T cells. This chain joins TRBV28 and TRBJ1-5; unclear D gene. The CDR3 region has the DNA TGTGCCAGCAAGTCAGAAAATAGCAATCAGCCCCAGCATTTT. It specifies CASKSENSNQPQHF.